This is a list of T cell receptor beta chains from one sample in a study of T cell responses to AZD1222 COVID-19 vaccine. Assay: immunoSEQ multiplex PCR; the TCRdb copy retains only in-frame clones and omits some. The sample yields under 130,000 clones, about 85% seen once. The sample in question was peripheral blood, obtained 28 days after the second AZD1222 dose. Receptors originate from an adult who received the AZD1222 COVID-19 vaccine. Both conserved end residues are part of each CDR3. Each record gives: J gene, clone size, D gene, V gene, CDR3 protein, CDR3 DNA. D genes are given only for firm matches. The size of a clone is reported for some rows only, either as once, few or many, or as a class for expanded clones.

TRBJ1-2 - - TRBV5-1 CASSYGSNYGYTF TGCGCCAGCAGCTATGGTTCTAACTATGGCTACACCTTC
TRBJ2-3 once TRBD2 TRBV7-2 CASSLVPSGIATDTQYF TGTGCCAGCAGCTTAGTTCCTAGCGGGATTGCCACAGATACGCAGTATTTT
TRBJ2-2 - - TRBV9 CASSVAGYGELFF TGTGCCAGCAGCGTAGCCGGCTATGGGGAGCTGTTTTTT
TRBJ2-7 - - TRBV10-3 CAISDVRYEQYF TGTGCCATCAGTGATGTTCGCTACGAGCAGTACTTC
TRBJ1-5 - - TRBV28 CASGGSGGLQPQHF TGTGCCAGCGGCGGGAGCGGGGGGCTTCAGCCCCAGCATTTT
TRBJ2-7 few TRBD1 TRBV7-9 CASSFLTGVDNEQYF TGTGCCAGCAGCTTCCTGACAGGGGTCGATAACGAGCAGTACTTC
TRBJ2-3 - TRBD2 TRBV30 CAWSVLGGSGRAQYF TGTGCCTGGAGTGTACTAGGAGGGAGCGGGAGGGCGCAGTATTTT
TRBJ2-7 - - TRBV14 CASSQEETGLGSYEQYF TGTGCCAGCAGCCAAGAGGAGACAGGCCTCGGCTCCTACGAGCAGTACTTC
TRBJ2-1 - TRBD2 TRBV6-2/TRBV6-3 CASSLGLAEYNEQFF TGTGCCAGCAGCCTGGGACTAGCGGAGTACAATGAGCAGTTCTTC
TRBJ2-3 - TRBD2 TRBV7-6 CASSLGPSGRTDTQYF TGTGCCAGCAGCTTAGGTCCTAGCGGGAGGACAGATACGCAGTATTTT
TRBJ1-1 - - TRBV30 CAWRAATVGTFF TGTGCCTGGAGGGCGGCAACCGTTGGAACTTTCTTT
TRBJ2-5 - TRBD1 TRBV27 CASSLFVGLGTGQETQYF TGTGCCAGCAGTTTATTTGTAGGGCTCGGGACAGGACAAGAGACCCAGTACTTC
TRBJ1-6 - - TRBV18 CASSPPGRDNSPLHF TGTGCCAGCTCACCTCCGGGACGGGATAATTCACCCCTCCACTTT
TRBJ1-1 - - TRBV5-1 CASSFRPGDMNTEAFF TGCGCCAGCAGCTTCAGACCAGGGGACATGAACACTGAAGCTTTCTTT
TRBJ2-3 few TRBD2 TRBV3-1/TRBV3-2 CASSLGLAGPTDTQYF TGTGCCAGCAGCCTAGGACTAGCGGGACCCACAGATACGCAGTATTTT
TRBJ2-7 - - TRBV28 CASSLRTAVSYEQYF TGTGCCAGCAGTTTACGGACAGCAGTCTCCTACGAGCAGTACTTC
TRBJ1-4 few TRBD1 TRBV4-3 CASRQTGGDREKLFF TGCGCCAGCAGGCAAACAGGGGGGGATCGTGAAAAACTGTTTTTT
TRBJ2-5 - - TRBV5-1 CASSSDFGQGGKETQYF TGCGCCAGCAGCTCTGATTTTGGACAGGGAGGGAAAGAGACCCAGTACTTC
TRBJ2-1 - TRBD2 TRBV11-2 CASSRGVAGVNEQFF TGTGCCAGCAGCCGGGGAGTAGCGGGAGTGAATGAGCAGTTCTTC
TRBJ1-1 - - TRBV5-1 CASSGVQGVEAFF TGCGCCAGCAGCGGAGTACAGGGAGTCGAAGCTTTCTTT
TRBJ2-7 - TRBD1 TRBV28 CASSFAGGDYEQYF TGTGCCAGCAGTTTTGCAGGGGGTGACTACGAGCAGTACTTC
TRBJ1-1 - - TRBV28 CASRRYREHTEAFF TGTGCCAGCAGAAGATACAGGGAGCACACTGAAGCTTTCTTT
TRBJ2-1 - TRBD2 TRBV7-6 CASSRDGLADNNEQFF TGTGCCAGCAGTCGTGATGGGCTAGCGGATAACAATGAGCAGTTCTTC
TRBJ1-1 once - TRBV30 CAWSLAGMNTEAFF TGTGCCTGGAGTCTTGCAGGAATGAACACTGAAGCTTTCTTT
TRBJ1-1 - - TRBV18 CASSPGVMRDTEAFF TGTGCCAGCTCACCAGGGGTTATGCGGGACACTGAAGCTTTCTTT
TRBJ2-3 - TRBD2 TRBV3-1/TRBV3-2 CASSLRTSGLYF TGTGCCAGCAGCTTACGGACTAGCGGCCTGTATTTT
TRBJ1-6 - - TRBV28 CASEIGPGNSPLHF TGTGCCAGCGAGATCGGGCCTGGAAATTCACCCCTCCACTTT
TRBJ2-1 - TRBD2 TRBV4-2 CASSQEATSGGNNEQFF TGTGCCAGCAGCCAAGAGGCAACTAGCGGGGGAAACAATGAGCAGTTCTTC
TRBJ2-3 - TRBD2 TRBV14 CASSQLASGSTDTQYF TGTGCCAGCAGCCAACTGGCTAGCGGAAGCACAGATACGCAGTATTTT
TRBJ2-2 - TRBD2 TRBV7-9 CASSLGRRELAGELFF TGTGCCAGCAGCTTAGGTCGGCGGGAGCTGGCCGGGGAGCTGTTTTTT
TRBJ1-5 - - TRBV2 CASSEALGSVPTHF TGTGCCAGCAGTGAAGCGCTAGGCAGCGTACCAACGCATTTT
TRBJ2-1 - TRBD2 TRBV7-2 CASSLQTGTSRNEQFF TGTGCCAGCAGCTTACAAACCGGGACTAGTAGAAATGAGCAGTTCTTC
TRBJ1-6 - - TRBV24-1 CATSDSRSNSPLHF TGTGCCACCAGTGACTCCAGGAGTAATTCACCCCTCCACTTT
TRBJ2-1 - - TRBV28 CASSFLRGGSSYNEQFF TGTGCCAGCAGTTTCCTACGAGGAGGGAGCTCCTACAATGAGCAGTTCTTC
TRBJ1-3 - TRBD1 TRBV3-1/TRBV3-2 CASSDRGRHSGNTIYF TGTGCCAGCAGTGACAGGGGTCGACACTCTGGAAACACCATATATTTT
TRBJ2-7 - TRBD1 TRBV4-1 CASSLQGQSSSYEQYF TGCGCCAGCAGCCTACAGGGACAGAGTAGCTCCTACGAGCAGTACTTC
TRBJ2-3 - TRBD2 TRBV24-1 CATSDLQLAGDTDTQYF TGTGCCACCAGTGATTTGCAACTAGCGGGGGACACAGATACGCAGTATTTT
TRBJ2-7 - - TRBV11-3 CASSFGRSYEQYF TGTGCCAGCAGCTTCGGACGGTCCTACGAGCAGTACTTC
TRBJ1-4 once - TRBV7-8 CASSQAQGNEKLFF TGTGCCAGCAGCCAGGCCCAGGGAAACGAAAAACTGTTTTTT
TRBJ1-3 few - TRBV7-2 CASSLDAGIFSGNTIYF TGTGCCAGCAGCTTAGACGCAGGGATCTTTTCTGGAAACACCATATATTTT
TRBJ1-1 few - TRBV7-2 CASSLKALNTEAFF TGTGCCAGCAGCTTAAAGGCGTTGAACACTGAAGCTTTCTTT
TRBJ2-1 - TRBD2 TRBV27 CASTLAGDNEQFF TGTGCCAGCACCCTAGCGGGAGATAATGAGCAGTTCTTC
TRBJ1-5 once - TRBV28 CASSSGGLNQPQHF TGTGCCAGCAGTTCCGGGGGCCTCAATCAGCCCCAGCATTTT